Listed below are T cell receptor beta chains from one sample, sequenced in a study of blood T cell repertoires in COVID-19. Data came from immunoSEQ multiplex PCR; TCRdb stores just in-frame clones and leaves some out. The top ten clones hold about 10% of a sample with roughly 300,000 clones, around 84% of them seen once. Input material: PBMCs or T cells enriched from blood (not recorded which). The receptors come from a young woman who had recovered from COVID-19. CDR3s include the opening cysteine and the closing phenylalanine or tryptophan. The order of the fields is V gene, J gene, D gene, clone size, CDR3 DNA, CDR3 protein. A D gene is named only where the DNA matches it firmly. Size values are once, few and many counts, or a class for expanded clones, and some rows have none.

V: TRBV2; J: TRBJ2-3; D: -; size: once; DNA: TGTGCCAGCAGGCAGGTTGCTAGCACAGATACGCAGTATTTT; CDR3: CASRQVASTDTQYF
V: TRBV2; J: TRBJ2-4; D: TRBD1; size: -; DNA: TGTGCCAGCAGTTACACAGGGGGAGTTCAGTACTTC; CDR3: CASSYTGGVQYF
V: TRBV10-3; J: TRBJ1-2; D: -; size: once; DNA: TGTGCCATCCCGGCAGGGGATGCATTGGGCTACACCTTC; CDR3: CAIPAGDALGYTF
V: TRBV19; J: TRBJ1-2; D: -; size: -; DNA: TGTGCCAGTAGTATACAGGGATCGGACTATGGCTACACCTTC; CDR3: CASSIQGSDYGYTF
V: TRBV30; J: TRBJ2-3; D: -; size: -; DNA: TGTGCCTGGAACAGGGACACAGATACGCAGTATTTT; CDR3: CAWNRDTDTQYF
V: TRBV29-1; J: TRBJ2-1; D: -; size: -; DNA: TGCAGCGCCGAGGGCAATGAAAATGAGCAGTTCTTC; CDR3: CSAEGNENEQFF
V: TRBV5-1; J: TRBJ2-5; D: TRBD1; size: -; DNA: TGCGCCAGCAGCCGACAGGGGACGGAGACCCAGTACTTC; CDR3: CASSRQGTETQYF
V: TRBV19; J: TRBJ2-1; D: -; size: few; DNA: TGTGCCAGTAGTGTGAGGGTCGATGCCGGTGAGCAGTTCTTC; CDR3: CASSVRVDAGEQFF
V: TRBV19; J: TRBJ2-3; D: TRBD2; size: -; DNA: TGTGCCAGTAGTATAGGTTTTAGCGGGGGGGCAACGAATACGCAGTATTTT; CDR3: CASSIGFSGGATNTQYF
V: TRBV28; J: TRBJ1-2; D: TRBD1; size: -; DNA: TGTGCCAGTTTACGGGACAGCCACTATGGCTACACCTTC; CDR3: CASLRDSHYGYTF
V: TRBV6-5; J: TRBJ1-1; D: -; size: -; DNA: TGTGCCAGCTTTAATATAGGGAGAGCTGAAGCTTTCTTT; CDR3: CASFNIGRAEAFF